This TCR beta chain originates from a study of cytomegalovirus exposure and HLA in healthy donors. General study points: Later analysis suggested links between common viral pathogens and several top significant clusters. Association with HLA alleles at 0.05 false discovery rate was found for some 18,000 TCR beta sequences in a later analysis. With high specificity and sensitivity, the classifier reportedly diagnosed cytomegalovirus status.

In the case of this clone: Its antigen remains unidentified.

This CDR3 region has 17 residues. V lost 0 bases to trimming and J lost 0 bases, with 14 bases between them. Germline-derived CDR1 and CDR2 are LGHNA and YSLEER. PCR used 60 Vbeta primers and 13 Jbeta primers. Sequenced by immunoSEQ multiplex PCR; TCRdb stores in-frame clones only, minus some. The table shows more than 90,000 clones, with roughly 72% occurring only once. The chain uses TRBV4-3 and TRBJ1-1; D gene ambiguous. The clonotype originates from a woman aged 45-60 years in good health and CMV-seropositive. Sequenced material: PBMCs. This CDR3 is CASSQDSGGGLNTEAFF. The CDR3 nucleotides are TGCGCCAGCAGCCAAGATTCGGGAGGAGGTCTGAACACTGAAGCTTTCTTT.